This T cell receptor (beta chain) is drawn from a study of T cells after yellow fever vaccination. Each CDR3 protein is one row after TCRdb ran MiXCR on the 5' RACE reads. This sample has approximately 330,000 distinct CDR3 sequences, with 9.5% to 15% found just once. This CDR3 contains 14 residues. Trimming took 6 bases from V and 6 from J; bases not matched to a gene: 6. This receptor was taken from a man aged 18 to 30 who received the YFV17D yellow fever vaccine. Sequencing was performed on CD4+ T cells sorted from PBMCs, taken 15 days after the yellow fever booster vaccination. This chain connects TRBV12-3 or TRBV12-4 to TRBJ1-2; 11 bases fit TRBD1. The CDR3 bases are TGTGCCAGCAGAAGGACAGGGGGCGCGGATGGCTACACCTTC. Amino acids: CASRRTGGADGYTF.